This T cell receptor (beta chain) was retrieved from a study of cytomegalovirus exposure and HLA in healthy donors. Whole-study findings and limits: The study found most TCR sequences rare, yet found some public TCRs in many donors.

The count of this clone is one. What it recognizes is unknown. PCR involved 60 Vbeta and 13 Jbeta primers. Method: immunoSEQ multiplex PCR; TCRdb's copy keeps in-frame clones and lacks some. The data contain roughly 200,000 clones, about four fifths of them singletons. This CDR3 spans 13 amino acids. V was trimmed by 0 bases and J by 7 bases, leaving 6 bases between them. CDR1 is LNHNV, CDR2 YYDKDF, per germline (reference sequence). The sequence came from a young woman in good health and CMV-seronegative. Sequenced input: PBMCs. The rearrangement joins TRBV15 to TRBJ2-2, with D unclear. This CDR3 is CATSRDSLGELFF. In DNA form, the CDR3 reads TGTGCCACCAGCAGAGATTCTCTCGGGGAGCTGTTTTTT.